The 27 T cell receptor beta chains presented below share a single source sample, sequenced in a study of T cells in Graves' hyperthyroidism and ophthalmopathy. RNA transcripts yielded amplified TCR beta CDR3 regions. A first-round RT-PCR of the TCR CDR3 used the HTBI primer set. TCRdb itself ran the multiplex PCR reads through MiXCR, one entry per CDR3 protein. Among around 290,000 distinct CDR3 sequences listed, roughly 15% were seen once. Sequenced: blood. The receptor source for this set is a woman in her 30s with Graves' hyperthyroidism that later progressed to Graves' ophthalmopathy.

Ten or more counts support this clonotype. This rearrangement joins TRBV24-1 to TRBJ2-5, with D unclear. The CDR3 has 13 residues. From germline, CDR1 is KGHDR and CDR2 SFDVKD. V lost 7 bases to trimming and J lost 4 bases, with 12 bases between them. CDR3 sequence reads: CATRGSGGETQYF. In DNA form, the CDR3 reads TGTGCCACCAGAGGGTCTGGTGGAGAGACCCAGTACTTC.

The chain has TRBV6-2 or TRBV6-3 and TRBJ2-2; 9 bases line up with TRBD2. The CDR3 spans 17 residues. Germline CDR1 reads MNHEY; CDR2 reads SVGEGT. The J segment lost 1 base and the V segment lost 0 bases, leaving 3 bases of the junction unmatched. The CDR3 sequence is CASSYSPAGGNTGELFF. For the CDR3, the DNA is TGTGCCAGCAGTTACTCTCCAGCGGGGGGGAACACCGGGGAGCTGTTTTTT.

In its sample, this clonotype was seen many times. The V call is TRBV4-3, the J call TRBJ2-1; D unclear. Germline V gene lookup returns CDR1 LGHNA and CDR2 YSLEER. V was shortened by 0 bases and J by 6 bases, with 9 bases between the two germline ends. The CDR3 has 14 amino acids. CDR3 DNA sequence: TGCGCCAGCAGCCAAGACCGGGCCAGCAATGAGCAGTTCTTC. This sequence encodes CASSQDRASNEQFF.

Ten or more counts support this clonotype. This sequence joins TRBV6-2 or TRBV6-3 and TRBJ2-7; 7 bases match TRBD1. Germline V lookup: CDR1 MNHEY, CDR2 SVGEGT. V gave up 5 bases and J gave up 2 bases; unmatched junction bases: 9. This CDR3 region has 15 residues. DNA of the CDR3: TGTGCCAGCAGTCTGGGGGACAGTCAGACCTACGAGCAGTACTTC. Translating it yields CASSLGDSQTYEQYF.

This clonotype occurred many times. The J gene is TRBJ2-5, the V gene TRBV6-1; TRBD2 agrees at 11 bases. The CDR3 covers 14 residues. Per germline, CDR1 MNHNS and CDR2 SASEGT. V shed 4 bases and J 7 bases; nucleotides not matched to a gene: 5. CDR3: CASSALAGGGTQYF. The CDR3 bases are TGTGCCAGCAGTGCCCTAGCGGGAGGCGGGACCCAGTACTTC.

In its sample, this clonotype was seen many times. The chain recombines TRBV5-6 with TRBJ1-5; a weak D match, TRBD1 (5 bases). The CDR3 consists of 16 residues. V gave up 1 base and J gave up 0 bases, with 11 bases separating them. The germline V gene has CDR1 SGHDT and CDR2 YYEEEE. The CDR3: CASSLRGISSNQPQHF. The CDR3 nucleotides read TGTGCCAGCAGCTTGCGGGGCATCTCTAGCAATCAGCCCCAGCATTTT.

This clonotype was recorded many times. J is TRBJ2-7 and V is TRBV29-1; 9 bases map to TRBD2. Trimming removed 0 bases from V and 6 bases from J; junction bases left unmatched: 18. This CDR3 is built from 18 residues. Germline assignment: CDR1 SQVTM and CDR2 ANQGSEA. The CDR3 here is CSVEEGGGLAGGSAEQYF. CDR3 bases: TGCAGCGTTGAAGAGGGAGGGGGACTAGCAGGAGGCTCGGCCGAGCAGTACTTC.

This clonotype was observed at least ten times. The chain links TRBV7-9 to TRBJ2-7, with 10 bases fitting TRBD2. The CDR3 has 16 amino acids. V shed 5 bases and J 2 bases; nucleotides not matched to a gene: 9. CDR1 and CDR2 (germline): SEHNR, FQNEAQ (reference sequence). CDR3 region: CASSPVEGLAAYEQYF. The CDR3 DNA follows: TGTGCCAGCAGCCCCGTCGAAGGACTAGCGGCCTACGAGCAGTACTTC. The variable domain in full, with the rest retrieved from reference TRBV7-9 and TRBJ2-7, is DTGVSQNPRHKITKRGQNVTFRCDPISEHNRLYWYRQTLGQGPEFLTYFQNEAQLEKSRLLSDRFSAERPKGSFSTLEIQRTEQGDSAMYLCASSPVEGLAAYEQYFGPGTRLTVT.

J is TRBJ2-7 and V is TRBV11-2; TRBD2 agrees at 11 bases. Looked up from germline, CDR1 is SGHAT and CDR2 is FQNNGV. Trimming removed 3 bases from V and 0 bases from J; junction bases left unmatched: 1. The CDR3 spans 15 residues. The CDR3 region is CASSFTSGGSYEQYF. The CDR3, as DNA: TGTGCCAGCAGCTTCACTAGCGGGGGCTCCTACGAGCAGTACTTC.

This clonotype was observed at least ten times. V gene TRBV5-1 combines with J gene TRBJ2-7; 9 bases fit TRBD2. CDR3 size: 15 residues. The germline V gene has CDR1 SGHRS and CDR2 YFSETQ. V gave up 2 bases and J gave up 5 bases; unmatched junction bases: 8. The CDR3: CASSLIAGGGHEQYF. DNA of the CDR3: TGCGCCAGCAGCTTAATTGCGGGAGGGGGTCACGAGCAGTACTTC.

This clonotype was seen ten or more times. The chain links TRBV7-6 to TRBJ2-3, with TRBD2 matching 10 bases. The CDR3 is made up of 15 amino acids. V gave up 2 bases and J gave up 3 bases; unmatched junction bases: 2. Germline V CDR1 and CDR2: SGHVS, FNYEAQ. The CDR3 coding sequence is TGTGCCAGCAGCTTACTAGCGGGAGAAACAGATACGCAGTATTTT. Translated: CASSLLAGETDTQYF.

This clonotype was observed at least ten times. The genes are TRBV29-1 and TRBJ2-7; D remains unclear. The CDR3 sequence is 11 residues long. V was pared by 7 bases and J by 3 bases, with 10 bases between. Germline V lookup: CDR1 SQVTM, CDR2 ANQGSEA. CDR3 amino acids: CSAMGYYEQYF. The CDR3 DNA sequence: TGCAGCGCCATGGGATACTACGAGCAGTACTTC.

This clonotype was found many times. The J gene is TRBJ2-1, the V gene TRBV28; 7 bases align to TRBD2. The germline gives CDR1 MDHEN, CDR2 SYDVKM. After removal of 6 bases from V and 7 bases from J, the junction contained 9 bases not matched to a gene. This CDR3 contains 14 residues. The CDR3 DNA follows: TGTGCCAGCAGCTGGGGGGGAGTGGGTAATGAGCAGTTCTTC. Its translation is CASSWGGVGNEQFF.

This clonotype was picked up a small number of times. The junction shows a germline mismatch at one end, possibly a read error. The J gene is TRBJ2-7, the V gene TRBV6-2 or TRBV6-3, with D perhaps matching TRBD1 or TRBD2 (5 bases each). The CDR3 is 18 amino acids. Looked up from germline, CDR1 is MNHEY and CDR2 is SVGEGT. The CDR3 sequence: CASSYLLSVPGTYYEQYF. CDR3 DNA: TGTGCCAGCAGCTACTTACTTTCTGTACCCGGGACCTATTACGAGCAGTACTTC.

Comments on this clonotype: Since the CDR3 does not end with the conserved phenylalanine or tryptophan, this likely comes from a read error. The limits of the CDR3 on the DNA are not certain, so only TCRdb's listed CDR3 is given. The chain carries TRBV7-2 and TRBJ1-5. Per germline, CDR1 SGHTA and CDR2 FQGNSA. From its first to its last residue, the CDR3 has 12 amino acids. The CDR3 region is CASSPQNQPQRL.

In the case of this clonotype: A read error may explain this, as a much larger clone is one base away. CDR3 sequence: CASSPTSAGKNGQFF. CDR3 coding DNA: TGTGCCAGCTCACCGACTAGCGCCGGGAAAAATGGGCAGTTCTTC. The chain carries TRBV18 and TRBJ2-1; 8 bases match TRBD2. Germline CDR1 reads KGHSH; CDR2 reads LQKENI. This CDR3 is built from 15 residues.

This clonotype was counted many times. The V call is TRBV28, the J call TRBJ2-3; 13 nucleotides align to TRBD2. The CDR3 loop spans 13 amino acids. Germline V gene sequence: CDR1 MDHEN, CDR2 SYDVKM. Unmatched junction bases numbered 8, after V lost 6 bases and J lost 14 bases. CDR3 bases: TGTGCCAGCAGGGGACTAGCGGGAACCTCAGCGTATTTT. This gives the protein CASRGLAGTSAYF. The full variable domain, in which reference TRBV28 and TRBJ2-3 provide the parts outside the CDR3, is DVKVTQSSRYLVKRTGEKVFLECVQDMDHENMFWYRQDPGLGLRLIYFSYDVKMKEKGDIPEGYSVSREKKERFSLILESASTNQTSMYLCASRGLAGTSAYFGPGTRLTVL.

In its sample, this clonotype was seen many times. This sequence joins TRBV14 and TRBJ2-1; 7 bases are a match to TRBD2. The CDR3 loop spans 17 amino acids. Germline assignment: CDR1 SGHDN and CDR2 FVKESK. Germline trimming cut 0 bases from V and 2 bases from J; bases unmatched to any gene: 7. The CDR3 DNA reads TGTGCCAGCAGCCAAGAGGCGGCGGGGGTAACCTACAATGAGCAGTTCTTC. Its protein product is CASSQEAAGVTYNEQFF.

This clonotype came up many times. The V gene is TRBV7-9, the J gene TRBJ2-7; D possibly corresponds to TRBD1 (5 bases). The CDR3 sequence is 14 residues long. V gave up 5 bases and J gave up 2 bases, with 13 bases separating them. Looked up from germline, CDR1 is SEHNR and CDR2 is FQNEAQ (reference sequence). The CDR3: CASSPPDTPYEQYF. As DNA, the CDR3 is TGTGCCAGCAGCCCCCCGGACACCCCCTACGAGCAGTACTTC.

V and J are TRBV19 and TRBJ1-2, with 7 bases lining up with TRBD1. Germline V CDR1 and CDR2: LNHDA, SQIVND (reference sequence). The ends lost 6 bases at V and 8 bases at J; junction bases unmatched: 9. The CDR3 is made up of 13 amino acids. CDR3 bases: TGTGCCAGTAGACTAACAGGGGAAGAGGGCTACACCTTC. Amino acid sequence: CASRLTGEEGYTF.

Ten or more counts support this clonotype. This chain joins TRBV3-1 and TRBJ2-1; possibly TRBD1 or TRBD2 for D (6 bases each). The germline CDR1 and CDR2 sequences are LGHDT and YNNKEL (reference sequence). V was trimmed by 4 bases and J by 6 bases, leaving 13 bases between them. The CDR3 extends over 14 amino acids. CDR3 in amino acids: CASSRRGLLNEQFF. The CDR3 DNA sequence: TGTGCCAGCAGCCGACGGGGGCTTCTCAATGAGCAGTTCTTC.

This clonotype has a count of ten or more. CDR3 DNA sequence: TGTGCCAGCAGTTCTTCAGGGGGGGCCGTAAGCACAGATACGCAGTATTTT. This codes for CASSSSGGAVSTDTQYF. The chain combines TRBV28 with TRBJ2-3; D possibly uses TRBD1 or TRBD2 (7 bases each). Germline V gives CDR1 MDHEN, CDR2 SYDVKM. V dropped 4 bases and J dropped 0 bases, with 17 bases sitting between them. This CDR3 spans 17 amino acids.

This clonotype was picked up many times. The rearrangement uses TRBV11-2 and TRBJ2-5; 7 nucleotides align to TRBD2. Per germline, CDR1 SGHAT and CDR2 FQNNGV. V was pared by 0 bases and J by 5 bases, with 6 bases of the junction left unmatched. This CDR3 region has 15 residues. CDR3 DNA sequence: TGTGCCAGCAGCTTAGACCCTAGCGGCGGGGAGACCCAGTACTTC. Encoded protein: CASSLDPSGGETQYF.

In its sample, this clonotype was seen many times. This chain connects TRBV6-1 to TRBJ2-1, with D maybe TRBD1 (5 bases). Trimming cost V 7 bases and J 7 bases, with 14 bases left between them. CDR3 length: 13 residues. Per the germline V gene, CDR1 is MNHNS and CDR2 is SASEGT. Here the CDR3 reads CASNQGSANEQFF. The CDR3, as DNA: TGTGCCAGCAATCAGGGTTCCGCGAATGAGCAGTTCTTC.

This clonotype occurred once. This chain uses TRBV5-1 with TRBJ2-5, with TRBD1 as a possible D gene (5 bases). The CDR3 spans 14 residues. Germline-derived CDR1 and CDR2 are SGHRS and YFSETQ. V was clipped by 0 bases and J by 4 bases, with 10 bases between them. The CDR3 protein is CASSLDRLGETQYF. The CDR3, as DNA: TGCGCCAGCAGCTTGGACAGGCTGGGAGAGACCCAGTACTTC.

In the case of this clonotype: Because the CDR3 is missing its conserved closing phenylalanine or tryptophan, this is likely a read error. This sequence joins TRBV4-3 and TRBJ2-7; D gene uncertain. Germline loops: CDR1 LGHNA, CDR2 YSLEER. Trimming pared 2 bases from V and 5 bases from J, leaving 10 bases between. The CDR3 covers 13 residues. The CDR3 protein is CASSQRTGDEQYL. The CDR3 DNA sequence: TGCGCCAGCAGCCAACGTACGGGCGACGAGCAGTACCTC.

Many counts were recorded for this clonotype. The rearrangement links TRBV18 to TRBJ2-5, with D unclear. V lost 0 bases, J lost 0 bases, and 2 bases lay in between. Germline loops: CDR1 KGHSH, CDR2 LQKENI. The CDR3 sequence is 13 residues long. The CDR3 nucleotides read TGTGCCAGCTCACCACCCTACCAAGAGACCCAGTACTTC. Its translation is CASSPPYQETQYF.